This is a list of T cell receptor beta chains from one sample in a study of response to subunit inactivated influenza vaccine. MiXCR, run by TCRdb on the RT-PCR reads, gives a single entry per CDR3 protein. Among around 710,000 distinct CDR3 sequences, approximately 15% were seen once, and the ten largest hold around 6.5%. This specimen was PBMCs from blood, taken 14 to 15 days before vaccination. These receptors were obtained from a middle-aged man who received an inactivated influenza vaccine. CDR3s include the opening cysteine and the closing phenylalanine or tryptophan. Fields, in order: J gene, clone size, V gene, CDR3 length, D gene, CDR3 DNA, CDR3 protein. A D gene is named only where the DNA matches it firmly. Rows may omit the clone size; those that give it use once, few, many or a size class.

J gene: TRBJ2-7
clone size: -
V gene: TRBV5-1
CDR3 length: 17
D gene: -
CDR3 DNA: TGCGCCAGCAGCTTGAACGCGGTAAGAGACTACTCCTACGAGCAGTACTTC
CDR3 protein: CASSLNAVRDYSYEQYF

J gene: TRBJ2-7
clone size: few
V gene: TRBV6-2/TRBV6-3
CDR3 length: 14
D gene: TRBD1
CDR3 DNA: TGTGCCAGCAGAGGGACAGGTCTTAACTACGAGCAGTACTTC
CDR3 protein: CASRGTGLNYEQYF

J gene: TRBJ2-5
clone size: -
V gene: TRBV28
CDR3 length: 13
D gene: -
CDR3 DNA: TGTGCCAGCAGCCGCGGACCCTCTCGGGCCCAGTACTTC
CDR3 protein: CASSRGPSRAQYF

J gene: TRBJ1-3
clone size: few
V gene: TRBV4-2
CDR3 length: 17
D gene: -
CDR3 DNA: TGTGCCAGCAGCCCCGTTAGTCAGGGACGAGCGGATGGCACCATATATTTT
CDR3 protein: CASSPVSQGRADGTIYF

J gene: TRBJ2-5
clone size: many
V gene: TRBV4-2
CDR3 length: 14
D gene: -
CDR3 DNA: TGTGCCAGCAGCCAAGATAGGGGGGAAGAGACCCAGTACTTC
CDR3 protein: CASSQDRGEETQYF

J gene: TRBJ2-7
clone size: -
V gene: TRBV28
CDR3 length: 16
D gene: TRBD1
CDR3 DNA: TGTGCCAGCAGCGATAGACAGGGGGCCGAACATGACGAGCAGTACTTC
CDR3 protein: CASSDRQGAEHDEQYF

J gene: TRBJ2-2
clone size: -
V gene: TRBV7-6
CDR3 length: 17
D gene: -
CDR3 DNA: TGTGCCAGCAGCCCATTCCCGGGTCGATCCTTTACCGGGGAGCTGTTTTTT
CDR3 protein: CASSPFPGRSFTGELFF

J gene: TRBJ2-1
clone size: -
V gene: TRBV12-3/TRBV12-4
CDR3 length: 16
D gene: -
CDR3 DNA: TGTGCCAGCAGGCCCCTATTAGGGGGAGGGCCTAATGAGCAGTTCTTC
CDR3 protein: CASRPLLGGGPNEQFF

J gene: TRBJ2-7
clone size: -
V gene: TRBV10-3
CDR3 length: 16
D gene: -
CDR3 DNA: TGTGCCATCAGTGACCCCCCAGCGGGCCCGCAGAACGAGCAGTACTTC
CDR3 protein: CAISDPPAGPQNEQYF

J gene: TRBJ2-4
clone size: -
V gene: TRBV12-3/TRBV12-4
CDR3 length: 17
D gene: TRBD1
CDR3 DNA: TGTGCCAGCAGCACGCCTCCGGACAGGGGGCCGGGAAACATTCAGTACTTC
CDR3 protein: CASSTPPDRGPGNIQYF

J gene: TRBJ1-4
clone size: -
V gene: TRBV6-5
CDR3 length: 15
D gene: -
CDR3 DNA: TGTGCCAGCAGTTTAAATAGTGGGTCTCGGGAAAAACTGTTTTTT
CDR3 protein: CASSLNSGSREKLFF

J gene: TRBJ2-1
clone size: many
V gene: TRBV24-1
CDR3 length: 14
D gene: TRBD2
CDR3 DNA: TGTGCCACAAAGAGCGGGAGGGACCACAATGAGCAGTTCTTC
CDR3 protein: CATKSGRDHNEQFF

J gene: TRBJ2-4
clone size: many
V gene: TRBV2
CDR3 length: 15
D gene: -
CDR3 DNA: TGTGCCAGCAGCGGGGAAGGGATACTCAAAAACATTCAGTACTTC
CDR3 protein: CASSGEGILKNIQYF

J gene: TRBJ1-2
clone size: few
V gene: TRBV15
CDR3 length: 15
D gene: TRBD1
CDR3 DNA: TGTGCCACCAGCAGAGAGGGACAGGGTGTCTATGGCTACACCTTC
CDR3 protein: CATSREGQGVYGYTF

J gene: TRBJ2-2
clone size: -
V gene: TRBV6-1
CDR3 length: 14
D gene: -
CDR3 DNA: TGTGCCAGCAGTGTAACGTGGAACACCGGGGAGCTGTTTTTT
CDR3 protein: CASSVTWNTGELFF

J gene: TRBJ2-1
clone size: once
V gene: TRBV7-2
CDR3 length: 16
D gene: TRBD2
CDR3 DNA: TGTGCCAGCAGCACACTAGCGGGGGGGATCTACAATGAGCAGTTCTTC
CDR3 protein: CASSTLAGGIYNEQFF

J gene: TRBJ2-7
clone size: few
V gene: TRBV7-2
CDR3 length: 14
D gene: -
CDR3 DNA: TGTGCCAGCAGCCCGATAACAGGTCCCTACGAGCAGTACTTC
CDR3 protein: CASSPITGPYEQYF

J gene: TRBJ2-7
clone size: many
V gene: TRBV15
CDR3 length: 14
D gene: -
CDR3 DNA: TGTGCCACCAGCAGAGATGTGGGGAGGTACGAGCAGTACTTC
CDR3 protein: CATSRDVGRYEQYF

J gene: TRBJ2-5
clone size: -
V gene: TRBV5-1
CDR3 length: 14
D gene: -
CDR3 DNA: TGCGCCAGCAGCTTGGGGGGGAATCGCGAGACCCAGTACTTC
CDR3 protein: CASSLGGNRETQYF

J gene: TRBJ2-5
clone size: -
V gene: TRBV25-1
CDR3 length: 15
D gene: -
CDR3 DNA: TGTGCCAGCAGCTCCCGTGATCAGGTTATAGAGACCCAGTACTTC
CDR3 protein: CASSSRDQVIETQYF

J gene: TRBJ2-5
clone size: -
V gene: TRBV7-2
CDR3 length: 14
D gene: TRBD1
CDR3 DNA: TGTGCCAGCAGCATCTCGACAGGGGGAGAGACCCAGTACTTC
CDR3 protein: CASSISTGGETQYF

J gene: TRBJ2-7
clone size: few
V gene: TRBV7-9
CDR3 length: 15
D gene: TRBD2
CDR3 DNA: TGTGCCAGCAGCCTACGGGGGGGACTGACCTACGAGCAGTACTTC
CDR3 protein: CASSLRGGLTYEQYF

J gene: TRBJ2-1
clone size: few
V gene: TRBV10-3
CDR3 length: 13
D gene: TRBD2
CDR3 DNA: TGTGCCAACAGCGGGGGGGAGATCAATGAGCAGTTCTTC
CDR3 protein: CANSGGEINEQFF